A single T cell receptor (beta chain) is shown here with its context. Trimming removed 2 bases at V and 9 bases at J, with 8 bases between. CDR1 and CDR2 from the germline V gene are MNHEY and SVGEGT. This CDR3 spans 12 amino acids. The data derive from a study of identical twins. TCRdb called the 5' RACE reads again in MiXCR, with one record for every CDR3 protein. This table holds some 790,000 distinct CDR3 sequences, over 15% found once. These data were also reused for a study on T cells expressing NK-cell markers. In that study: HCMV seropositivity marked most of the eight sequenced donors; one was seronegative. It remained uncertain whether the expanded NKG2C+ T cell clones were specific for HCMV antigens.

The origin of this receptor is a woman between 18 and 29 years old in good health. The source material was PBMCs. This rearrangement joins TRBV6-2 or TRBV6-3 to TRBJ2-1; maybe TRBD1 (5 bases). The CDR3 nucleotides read TGTGCCAGCAGTTACATTAGGGGTGAGCAGTTCTTC. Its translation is CASSYIRGEQFF.